A selection of T cell receptor beta chains follows, all from one sample in a study of blood T cell repertoires in COVID-19. TCRdb keeps only in-frame clones here, not all; method: immunoSEQ multiplex PCR. Among about 14,000 clones listed, roughly 87% were seen once. The sample consisted of peripheral blood. These receptors originate from a human donor in a cohort sampled during active COVID-19. The CDR3 runs from the conserved cysteine through the conserved F or W. The order of the fields is clone size, D gene, V gene, J gene, CDR3 DNA, CDR3 protein. D genes are given only for firm matches. Clone size, where shown, is once, few, many, or a class for clones that have expanded.

NA,NA,TRBV19,TRBJ2-3,TGTGCCAGTAAGTCGGGGTGGAGCACAGATACGCAGTATTTT,CASKSGWSTDTQYF
NA,NA,TRBV4-1,TRBJ2-2,TGCGCCAGCAGCCTAGGGGGGGCAGGGGGCACCACCGGGGAGCTGTTTTTT,CASSLGGAGGTTGELFF
NA,TRBD2,TRBV7-9,TRBJ2-3,TGTGCCAGCAGCTTTAGCGGGACTAGCACAGATACGCAGTATTTT,CASSFSGTSTDTQYF
NA,NA,TRBV29-1,TRBJ1-3,TGCAGCGTCACAACAGCGGGCCCTGGAAACACCATATATTTT,CSVTTAGPGNTIYF
NA,TRBD1,TRBV5-1,TRBJ2-3,TGCGCCAGCAGCTGGGCGGGACAGGGAAAGGGAGATACGCAGTATTTT,CASSWAGQGKGDTQYF
NA,NA,TRBV5-1,TRBJ2-3,TGCGCCAGCAGCTTCGGGGGATTAAGCACAGATACGCAGTATTTT,CASSFGGLSTDTQYF
NA,NA,TRBV19,TRBJ1-6,TGTGCCACTATAGGGGACACGACGGGGTCACCCCTCCACTTT,CATIGDTTGSPLHF
once,TRBD2,TRBV5-5,TRBJ2-7,TGTGCCAGCAGCGGCGGTGGGCTAGCGGGCCACCCCGGCGAGCAGTACTTC,CASSGGGLAGHPGEQYF
few,TRBD1,TRBV11-2,TRBJ2-7,TGTGCCAGCAGCTTAGTAGCCGGGACAGGGTACAGCTACGAGCAGTACTTC,CASSLVAGTGYSYEQYF
NA,TRBD2,TRBV5-1,TRBJ2-4,TGCGCCAGCAGCCTGGGAGGACTAGCGGGAGCCAAAAACATTCAGTACTTC,CASSLGGLAGAKNIQYF
NA,TRBD1,TRBV12-3/TRBV12-4,TRBJ2-7,TGTGCCAGCAGTTATAACAGGGGGCAGCAGTACTTC,CASSYNRGQQYF
NA,NA,TRBV28,TRBJ2-1,TGTGCCAGCAGTCCACGACAGCCTGACTCCTACAATGAGCAGTTCTTC,CASSPRQPDSYNEQFF
once,NA,TRBV27,TRBJ1-4,TGTGCCAGCAGTTTTGATCGCGGAAAACTGTTTTTT,CASSFDRGKLFF
NA,TRBD1,TRBV5-6,TRBJ2-7,TGTGCCAGCAGCTCACAGGGGCCCTACGAGCAGTACTTC,CASSSQGPYEQYF
NA,NA,TRBV6-5,TRBJ2-7,TGTGCCACCCTAATCTGGAGCGAGCAGTACTTC,CATLIWSEQYF
NA,NA,TRBV14,TRBJ2-2,TGTGCCAGCAGCCAAGTACGGGCGGGAGGGGAGCTGTTTTTT,CASSQVRAGGELFF
NA,NA,TRBV28,TRBJ2-1,TGTGCCAGCAGCTCGACCACAGGGTCCTACAATGAGCAGTTCTTC,CASSSTTGSYNEQFF
NA,NA,TRBV6-5,TRBJ1-5,TGTGCCAGCAGTTCACAGGGCAACCAGCCCCAGCATTTT,CASSSQGNQPQHF
NA,TRBD2,TRBV27,TRBJ2-3,TGTGCCAGCAGTTTGGCGGGAGCGGAAGATACGCAGTATTTT,CASSLAGAEDTQYF
NA,TRBD1,TRBV6-6,TRBJ1-2,TGTGCCAGCACTTTGTACGGCACAGGGGGCAACTATGGCTACACCTTC,CASTLYGTGGNYGYTF
NA,TRBD1,TRBV5-5,TRBJ2-1,TGTGCCAGCAGCTTACAGGGGGCGTTGACCTACAATGAGCAGTTCTTC,CASSLQGALTYNEQFF
NA,NA,TRBV27,TRBJ2-3,TGTGCCAGCAGTTTATTTCCCCCCCCTGATACGCAGTATTTT,CASSLFPPPDTQYF
NA,NA,TRBV18,TRBJ2-7,TGTGCCAGCTCACCACCCAGCCGGAGCTCCTACGAGCAGTACTTC,CASSPPSRSSYEQYF
NA,NA,TRBV28,TRBJ1-6,TGTGCCAGCAGCCCATCGAGGGGGTCCGATCCACCCCTCCACTTT,CASSPSRGSDPPLHF
NA,NA,TRBV27,TRBJ1-5,TGTGCCAGTTCCCCGGGGGGGGCGAATCAGCCCCAGCATTTT,CASSPGGANQPQHF
NA,TRBD2,TRBV30,TRBJ2-1,TGTGCCTGTTCAGGACTAGTCGGTTTGGATGAGCAGTTCTTC,CACSGLVGLDEQFF
NA,NA,TRBV5-1,TRBJ1-1,TGCGCCAGCACCCAAAACACTGAAGCTTTCTTT,CASTQNTEAFF
NA,NA,TRBV4-3,TRBJ2-1,TGCGCCAGCAGCCAAGATGGAGGCAGATACAATGAGCAGTTCTTC,CASSQDGGRYNEQFF
NA,NA,TRBV18,TRBJ1-1,TGTGCCAGCTCATCGAGTCTTGTGGAAGCTTTCTTT,CASSSSLVEAFF
medium-sized,TRBD1,TRBV7-3,TRBJ1-2,TGTGCCAGCAGCTCACCTGGGACAGACTATGGCTACACCTTC,CASSSPGTDYGYTF
NA,TRBD2,TRBV11-3,TRBJ2-3,TGTGCCAGCAGCACAGGGACTAGCGGGAGCACAGATACGCAGTATTTT,CASSTGTSGSTDTQYF
NA,TRBD2,TRBV6-2/TRBV6-3,TRBJ2-2,TGTGCCAGCAGTTACAGTAGCGGGGCAATCAGGAACACCGGGGAGCTGTTTTTT,CASSYSSGAIRNTGELFF
NA,NA,TRBV19,TRBJ1-2,TGTGCCAGTAACAATCAGGGAACTGCCGGTGGCTACACCTTC,CASNNQGTAGGYTF
NA,TRBD1,TRBV6-5,TRBJ2-1,TGTGCCAGCAGTTACTCGCAGGGGGTTCTGGAATTCTTC,CASSYSQGVLEFF
NA,NA,TRBV9,TRBJ1-2,TGTGCCAGCAGCGTAGGGATAAACCCTCCTCCTGAGGCTGGCTACACCTTC,CASSVGINPPPEAGYTF
NA,TRBD2,TRBV5-1,TRBJ2-2,TGCGCCAGCAGCCCTGGGACTAGCGGGACAAACACCGGGGAGCTGTTTTTT,CASSPGTSGTNTGELFF
few,TRBD2,TRBV9,TRBJ2-7,TGTGCCAGCAGCGTAGGAGGACTAGCGGGCACTCTCGAGCAGTACTTC,CASSVGGLAGTLEQYF
NA,NA,TRBV28,TRBJ1-2,TGTGCCATACAGACGGCCGGGGATGACACCTTC,CAIQTAGDDTF
NA,NA,TRBV25-1,TRBJ2-1,TGTGCCAGCAGTCTAATCCTCAATGAGCAGTTCTTC,CASSLILNEQFF
NA,TRBD2,TRBV27,TRBJ2-1,TGTGCCAGCAGTTTTCTCCTAGCGGGAGGGAGTAGTGAGCAGTTCTTC,CASSFLLAGGSSEQFF
NA,TRBD2,TRBV2,TRBJ2-7,TGTGCCAGCACTCCAGGACTAGTGGCCTACGAGCAGTACTTC,CASTPGLVAYEQYF
NA,TRBD1,TRBV3-1/TRBV3-2,TRBJ2-7,TGTGCCAGCAGCCAGGGGACAGGGGGGTACGAGCAGTACTTC,CASSQGTGGYEQYF
NA,TRBD1,TRBV6-5,TRBJ1-2,TGTGCCAGCACCCTAGAGACAGGGGTCGACTATGGCTACACCTTC,CASTLETGVDYGYTF
once,NA,TRBV6-5,TRBJ2-5,TGTGCCAGCAGTTACTTAGGACTGGCACAAGAGACCCAGTACTTC,CASSYLGLAQETQYF
NA,TRBD2,TRBV6-1,TRBJ2-3,TGTGCCAGCAGTGAAGGGCCCGGACTAGCGGGATCGGGTAAGGCAGATACGCAGTATTTT,CASSEGPGLAGSGKADTQYF
NA,NA,TRBV21-1,TRBJ2-3,TGTGCCAGCAGCCCCCGGGACAGGGGGCTCGGAGATACGCAGTATTTT,CASSPRDRGLGDTQYF
NA,NA,TRBV11-2,TRBJ2-6,TGTGCCAGCAGCTTGGGGCCAAGGAGGGGCTCTGGGGCCAACGTCCTGACTTTC,CASSLGPRRGSGANVLTF
NA,NA,TRBV28,TRBJ2-4,TGTGCCAGCCGCTCGGGATCTGGGGACATTCAGTACTTC,CASRSGSGDIQYF
once,NA,TRBV27,TRBJ1-6,TGTGCCAGCAGCCAACAGGAGAGCTCCTATAATTCACCCCTCCACTTT,CASSQQESSYNSPLHF
NA,TRBD2,TRBV5-1,TRBJ2-1,TGCGCCAGCAGCTTGAGGGCGGGAGGGCGGTCCTACAATGAGCAGTTCTTC,CASSLRAGGRSYNEQFF
few,TRBD1,TRBV30,TRBJ1-2,TGTGCCTGGAGCTTTAGGGGGCGCGATGGCTACACCTTC,CAWSFRGRDGYTF
NA,TRBD2,TRBV4-3,TRBJ2-2,TGCGCCAGCAGCCAAGGAGGACTAGAGGGCGGGGAGCTGTTTTTT,CASSQGGLEGGELFF
NA,NA,TRBV18,TRBJ2-1,TGTGCCAGCTCACTCCCCCAACAGGGCATATACAATGAGCAGTTCTTC,CASSLPQQGIYNEQFF
NA,TRBD2,TRBV14,TRBJ2-1,TGTGCCAGCAGCCAAGTAGGCGGGAGCACCTACAATGAGCAGTTCTTC,CASSQVGGSTYNEQFF
NA,NA,TRBV10-2,TRBJ1-4,TGCGCCAGCAGTCCCCGACAGGCCCGGGCAGGAGAAAAACTGTTTTTT,CASSPRQARAGEKLFF
once,NA,TRBV5-5,TRBJ1-3,TGTGCCAGCAGCTTTTTCCCTACAGGGTCTAACACCATATATTTT,CASSFFPTGSNTIYF
few,NA,TRBV6-5,TRBJ2-3,TGTGCCAGCGACCAGGGCTCTAGCACAGATACGCAGTATTTT,CASDQGSSTDTQYF
once,TRBD2,TRBV27,TRBJ2-2,TGTGCCAGCAGCCCCTGGGGCGGGAGCGGCACCGGGGAGCTGTTTTTT,CASSPWGGSGTGELFF
NA,NA,TRBV28,TRBJ1-6,TGTGCCAGCAGTGCATTTAGCTCCTATAATTCACCCCTCCACTTT,CASSAFSSYNSPLHF